This T cell receptor (beta chain) came from a study of blood T cell repertoires in COVID-19. Authors' methods: Amplification from reference gene primers served as the basis for estimated nucleated cell counts. The data were produced by immunoSEQ multiplex PCR, yet TCRdb's version contains in-frame clones alone and is incomplete. V, J and clone size reflect that table, while D and trimming were determined from the DNA. The sample holds 190,000 or so clones, around 85% seen once. V lost 8 bases and J 6 bases, leaving 17 bases between the germline ends. CDR1 is WNHNN, CDR2 SYGVQD, per germline (reference sequence). This CDR3 spans 13 amino acids.

This receptor was identified in an elderly woman with acute or convalescent COVID-19. The V and J genes are TRBV10-1 and TRBJ2-7; possibly TRBD2 for D (6 bases). Sequencing was done on a sample of peripheral blood. This CDR3 is CASAGGVRGEQYF. As DNA, the CDR3 is TGCGCCAGCGCAGGAGGGGTGAGGGGCGAGCAGTACTTC.